This T cell receptor (beta chain) was sequenced during a study of cytomegalovirus exposure and HLA in healthy donors. Whole-study results and caveats: Cytomegalovirus-associated status was assigned to some 180 TCR beta chains.

The CDR3 spans 15 residues. CDR1 and CDR2 (germline): SGHAT, FQNNGV. V was cut by 5 bases and J by 2 bases, with 10 bases left in between. The PCR employed 60 Vbeta primers together with 13 Jbeta primers. The assay was immunoSEQ multiplex PCR, and TCRdb's table has in-frame clones only and misses some. Among roughly 120,000 clones listed, roughly 80% were seen once. As to this clone: Antigen: not known.

The chain carries TRBV11-2 and TRBJ2-6; a possible D gene is TRBD1 (6 bases). This sequence originates from a woman aged 30 to 39 in good health and CMV-seronegative. Input material: PBMCs. The CDR3, as DNA: TGTGCCAGCAGCCCACCAGGGGCTGGGGCCAACGTCCTGACTTTC. Translated: CASSPPGAGANVLTF.